Listed here are 8 T cell receptor beta chains from one sample, sequenced in a study of blood T cell repertoires in COVID-19. Using immunoSEQ multiplex PCR, the repertoire was profiled, and TCRdb retains in-frame clones only, with some absent. This sample has tens of thousands of clones; 70% to 85% occur once, and the top ten carry roughly a third. Sequencing used peripheral blood. The receptors come from a woman aged 80 or older with acute or convalescent COVID-19.

The rearrangement uses TRBV7-6 and TRBJ2-1; TRBD2 might be the D (5 bases). The V gene lost 8 bases and the J gene lost 0 bases, with 14 bases spanning the gap. Germline V gives CDR1 SGHVS, CDR2 FNYEAQ. The length of the CDR3 is 15 residues. The CDR3 nucleotides are TGTGCCAGCGCCTCTCAGCGGAGCTCCTACAATGAGCAGTTCTTC. This gives the protein CASASQRSSYNEQFF.

Only one count was recorded for this clone. This chain uses TRBV27 with TRBJ1-1; D may be TRBD1 (5 bases). The CDR3 covers 14 residues. Germline V lookup: CDR1 MNHEY, CDR2 SMNVEV (reference sequence). The V end was cut by 3 bases, the J end by 5 bases, with 13 bases between. The DNA of the CDR3 is TGTGCCAGCAGTTTTTTTGGGGGAGGGACTGAAGCTTTCTTT. Amino acids: CASSFFGGGTEAFF.

The chain links TRBV3-1 (or the pseudogene TRBV3-2) to TRBJ2-3; 7 positions agree with TRBD2. The J segment lost 2 bases and the V segment lost 6 bases, leaving 8 bases of the junction unmatched. CDR1 and CDR2 (germline): LGHDT, YNNKEL (reference sequence). CDR3 size: 15 residues. The CDR3 DNA is TGTGCCAGCAGACCCGGACTAGAGGACACAGATACGCAGTATTTT. Translation gives CASRPGLEDTDTQYF.

This clone has more than one count but fewer than ten. V and J are TRBV24-1 and TRBJ2-2; possibly TRBD1 for D (6 bases). The CDR3 is made up of 19 amino acids. The ends were cut back, 4 bases at V and 0 bases at J, with 20 bases in the middle. The germline gives CDR1 KGHDR, CDR2 SFDVKD. This CDR3 is CATSEPQGSPQSNTGELFF. In DNA, the CDR3 is TGTGCCACCAGTGAGCCACAGGGTTCCCCACAATCGAACACCGGGGAGCTGTTTTTT.

The V gene is TRBV27, the J gene TRBJ2-3; D is perhaps TRBD2 (6 bases). CDR3 length: 14 amino acids. Per germline, CDR1 MNHEY and CDR2 SMNVEV (reference sequence). V was shortened by 5 bases and J by 7 bases, with 16 bases between the two germline ends. The CDR3 coding sequence is TGTGCCAGCAGTGCAAGGGGACTGTTTCATACGCAGTATTTT. The encoded protein is CASSARGLFHTQYF.

V and J are TRBV7-6 and TRBJ2-1, with 10 bases lining up with TRBD2. This CDR3 has 17 residues. Looked up from germline, CDR1 is SGHVS and CDR2 is FNYEAQ. J was trimmed by 0 bases and V by 4 bases; bases with no gene match: 6. As DNA, the CDR3 is TGTGCCAGCAGCTCTGAGGGACTAGCGCACTCCTACAATGAGCAGTTCTTC. This sequence encodes CASSSEGLAHSYNEQFF.

The genes are TRBV20-1 and TRBJ2-2, with D unclear. Deletions cut 4 bases from V and 8 bases from J, with 8 bases between. Per the germline V gene, CDR1 is DFQATT and CDR2 is SNEGSKA (reference sequence). The CDR3 consists of 11 residues. The CDR3 protein is CSAMFMGELFF. The DNA of the CDR3 is TGCAGTGCTATGTTTATGGGGGAGCTGTTTTTT.

The chain combines TRBV10-3 with TRBJ1-2; D unresolved. V was shortened by 3 bases and J by 8 bases, with 7 bases between the two germline ends. The V gene's germline CDR1 is ENHRY and CDR2 SYGVKD. The CDR3 spans 11 residues. DNA of the CDR3: TGTGCCATCAGTGACTTGCGGGGCTACACCTTC. This gives the protein CAISDLRGYTF.